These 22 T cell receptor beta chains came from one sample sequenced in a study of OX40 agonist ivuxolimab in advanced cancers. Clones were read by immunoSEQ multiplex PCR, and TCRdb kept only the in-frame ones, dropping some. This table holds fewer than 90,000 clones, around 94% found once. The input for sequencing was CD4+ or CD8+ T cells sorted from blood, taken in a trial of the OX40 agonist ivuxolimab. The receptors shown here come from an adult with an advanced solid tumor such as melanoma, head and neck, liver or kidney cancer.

CDR3 amino acids: CAIRREVAGGNEQFF. CDR3 DNA: TGTGCCATCAGGAGGGAGGTAGCGGGAGGGAATGAGCAGTTCTTC. This chain connects TRBV10-3 to TRBJ2-1, with 11 bases fitting TRBD2. The CDR3 is made up of 15 amino acids. J lost 7 bases, V lost 6 bases, and 8 bases had no gene match. Germline CDR1 and CDR2: ENHRY and SYGVKD.

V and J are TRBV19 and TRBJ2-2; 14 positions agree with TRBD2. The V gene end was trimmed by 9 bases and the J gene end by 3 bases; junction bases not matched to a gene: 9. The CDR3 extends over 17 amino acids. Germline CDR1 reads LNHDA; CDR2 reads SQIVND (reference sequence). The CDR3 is CASSGTSGRGDTGELFF. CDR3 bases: TGTGCCAGCTCCGGGACTAGCGGGAGAGGCGACACCGGGGAGCTGTTTTTT.

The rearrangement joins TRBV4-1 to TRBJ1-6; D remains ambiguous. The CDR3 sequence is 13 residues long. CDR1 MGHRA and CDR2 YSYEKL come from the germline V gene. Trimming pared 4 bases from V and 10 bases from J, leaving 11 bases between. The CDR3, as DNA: TGCGCCAGCAGCCCGTCAAGCCCCTCACCCCTCCACTTT. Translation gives CASSPSSPSPLHF.

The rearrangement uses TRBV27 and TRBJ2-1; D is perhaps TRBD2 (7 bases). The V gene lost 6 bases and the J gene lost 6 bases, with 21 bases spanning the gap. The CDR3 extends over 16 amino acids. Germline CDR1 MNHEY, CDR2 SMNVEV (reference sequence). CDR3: CASRVLGGGIGNEQFF. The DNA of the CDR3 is TGTGCCAGCAGAGTCCTGGGGGGGGGCATAGGCAATGAGCAGTTCTTC.

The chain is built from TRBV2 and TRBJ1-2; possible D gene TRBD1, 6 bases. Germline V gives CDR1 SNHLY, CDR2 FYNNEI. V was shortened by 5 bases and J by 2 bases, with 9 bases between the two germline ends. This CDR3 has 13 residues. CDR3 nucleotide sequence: TGTGCCAGCAGTTCCGGACAGAACTATGGCTACACCTTC. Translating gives CASSSGQNYGYTF. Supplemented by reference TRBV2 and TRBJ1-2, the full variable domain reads EPEVTQTPSHQVTQMGQEVILRCVPISNHLYFYWYRQILGQKVEFLVSFYNNEISEKSEIFDDQFSVERPDGSNFTLKIRSTKLEDSAMYFCASSSGQNYGYTFGSGTRLTVV.

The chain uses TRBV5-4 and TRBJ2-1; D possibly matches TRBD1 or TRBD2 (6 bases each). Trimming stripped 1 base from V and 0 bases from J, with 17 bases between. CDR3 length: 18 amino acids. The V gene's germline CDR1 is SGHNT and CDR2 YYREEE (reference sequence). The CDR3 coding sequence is TGTGCCAGCAGCTTGTATAAGGGGGGCCCGAGCTCCTACAATGAGCAGTTCTTC. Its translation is CASSLYKGGPSSYNEQFF.

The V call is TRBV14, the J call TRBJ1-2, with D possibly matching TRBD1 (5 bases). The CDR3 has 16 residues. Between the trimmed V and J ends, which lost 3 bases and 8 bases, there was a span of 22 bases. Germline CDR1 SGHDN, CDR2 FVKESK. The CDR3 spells CASSQAGSGSPGGYTF. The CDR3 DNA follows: TGTGCCAGCAGCCAGGCCGGATCAGGGTCCCCTGGCGGCTACACCTTC.

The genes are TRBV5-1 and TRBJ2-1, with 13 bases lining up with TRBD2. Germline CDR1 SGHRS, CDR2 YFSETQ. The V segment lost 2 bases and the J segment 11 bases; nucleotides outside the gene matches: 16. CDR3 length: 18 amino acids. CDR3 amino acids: CASSFGLAGEGLVRKQFF. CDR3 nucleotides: TGCGCCAGCAGCTTTGGACTAGCGGGAGAGGGGTTGGTTAGGAAGCAGTTCTTC.

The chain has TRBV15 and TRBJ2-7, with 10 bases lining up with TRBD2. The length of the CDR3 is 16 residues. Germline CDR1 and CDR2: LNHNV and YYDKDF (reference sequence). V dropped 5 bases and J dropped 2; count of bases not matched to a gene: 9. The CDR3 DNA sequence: TGTGCCACCAGCCGAGGCTCTAGCGGGGGAGCCTACGAGCAGTACTTC. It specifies CATSRGSSGGAYEQYF.

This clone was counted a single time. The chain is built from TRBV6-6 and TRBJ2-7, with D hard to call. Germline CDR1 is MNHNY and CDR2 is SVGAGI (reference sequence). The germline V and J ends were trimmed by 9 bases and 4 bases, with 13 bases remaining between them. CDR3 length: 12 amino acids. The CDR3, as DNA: TGTGCCAGTCGAGAGCGAAATTACGAGCAGTACTTC. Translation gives CASRERNYEQYF.

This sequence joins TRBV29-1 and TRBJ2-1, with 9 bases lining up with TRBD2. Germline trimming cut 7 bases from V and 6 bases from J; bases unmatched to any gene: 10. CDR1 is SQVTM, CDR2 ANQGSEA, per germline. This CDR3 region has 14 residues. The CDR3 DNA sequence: TGCAGCGCCGGGGGCGGGAGGGGGGTCAATGAGCAGTTCTTC. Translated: CSAGGGRGVNEQFF.

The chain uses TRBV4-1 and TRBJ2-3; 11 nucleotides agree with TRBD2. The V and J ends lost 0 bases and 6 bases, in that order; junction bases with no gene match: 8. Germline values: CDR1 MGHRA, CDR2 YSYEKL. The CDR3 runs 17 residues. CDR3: CASSQDGVAGGIDTQYF. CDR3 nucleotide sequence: TGCGCCAGCAGCCAAGATGGAGTAGCGGGAGGGATCGATACGCAGTATTTT.

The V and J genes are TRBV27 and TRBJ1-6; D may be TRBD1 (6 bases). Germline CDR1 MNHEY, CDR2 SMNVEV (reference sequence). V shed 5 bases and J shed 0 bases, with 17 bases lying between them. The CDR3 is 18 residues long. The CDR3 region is CASSPHRDMSSYNSPLHF. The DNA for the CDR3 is TGTGCCAGCAGTCCACACAGGGATATGAGCTCCTATAATTCACCCCTCCACTTT.

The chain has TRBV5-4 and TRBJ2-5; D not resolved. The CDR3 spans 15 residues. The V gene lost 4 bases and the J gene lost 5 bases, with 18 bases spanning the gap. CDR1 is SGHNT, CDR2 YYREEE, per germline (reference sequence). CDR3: CASSTALAVGETQYF. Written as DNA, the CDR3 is TGTGCCAGCAGCACCGCCCTCGCGGTAGGGGAGACCCAGTACTTC.

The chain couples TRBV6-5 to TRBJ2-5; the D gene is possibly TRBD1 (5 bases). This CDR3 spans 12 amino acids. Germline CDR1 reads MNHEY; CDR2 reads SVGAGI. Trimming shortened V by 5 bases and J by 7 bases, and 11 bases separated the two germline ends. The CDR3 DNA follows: TGTGCCAGCAGTCTCGAAGGGGTGACCCAGTACTTC. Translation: CASSLEGVTQYF.

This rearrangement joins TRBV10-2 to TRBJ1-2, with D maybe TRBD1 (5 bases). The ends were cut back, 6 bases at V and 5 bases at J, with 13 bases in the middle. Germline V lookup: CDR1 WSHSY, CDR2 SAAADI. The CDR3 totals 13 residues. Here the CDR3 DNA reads TGCGCCAGCAGCCCCGTGGGGGGGTATGGCTACACCTTC. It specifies CASSPVGGYGYTF.

CDR3 protein: CASHRRTGSSYEQYF. In DNA form, the CDR3 reads TGTGCCAGCCATCGGAGGACAGGAAGCTCCTACGAGCAGTACTTC. V usage is TRBV28 and J usage is TRBJ2-7; 7 nucleotides align to TRBD1. The CDR3 length is 15 residues. CDR1 is MDHEN and CDR2 is SYDVKM in the germline V gene. After removal of 8 bases from V and 0 bases from J, the junction contained 10 bases not matched to a gene.

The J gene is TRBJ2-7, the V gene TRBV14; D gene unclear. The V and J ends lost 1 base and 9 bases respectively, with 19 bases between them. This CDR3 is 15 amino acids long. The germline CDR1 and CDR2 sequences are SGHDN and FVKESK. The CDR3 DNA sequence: TGTGCCAGCAGCCAAGCGAGACCGTCTCTAGTTCGGCAGTACTTC. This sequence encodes CASSQARPSLVRQYF.

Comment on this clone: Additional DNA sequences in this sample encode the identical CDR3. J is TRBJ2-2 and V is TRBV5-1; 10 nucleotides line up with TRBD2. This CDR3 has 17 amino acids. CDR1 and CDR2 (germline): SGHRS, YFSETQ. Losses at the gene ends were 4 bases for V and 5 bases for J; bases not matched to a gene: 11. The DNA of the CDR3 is TGCGCCAGCAGCAGACGTATAGCGGGAGGTGGGACCGGGGAGCTGTTTTTT. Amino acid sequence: CASSRRIAGGGTGELFF.

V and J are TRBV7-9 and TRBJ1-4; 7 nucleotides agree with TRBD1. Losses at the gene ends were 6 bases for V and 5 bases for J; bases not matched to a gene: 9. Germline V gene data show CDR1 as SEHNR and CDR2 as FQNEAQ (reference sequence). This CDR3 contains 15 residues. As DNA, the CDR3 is TGTGCCAGCAGTCTATGGGACAGCCGAAATGAAAAACTGTTTTTT. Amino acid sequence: CASSLWDSRNEKLFF.

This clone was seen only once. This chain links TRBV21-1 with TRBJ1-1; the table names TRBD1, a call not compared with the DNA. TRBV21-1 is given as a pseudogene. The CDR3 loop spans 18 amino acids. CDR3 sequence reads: CASTSSGDRGQYDTEAFF. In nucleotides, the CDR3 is TGTGCCAGCACCTCGTCCGGAGACAGGGGGCAATACGACACTGAAGCTTTCTTT.

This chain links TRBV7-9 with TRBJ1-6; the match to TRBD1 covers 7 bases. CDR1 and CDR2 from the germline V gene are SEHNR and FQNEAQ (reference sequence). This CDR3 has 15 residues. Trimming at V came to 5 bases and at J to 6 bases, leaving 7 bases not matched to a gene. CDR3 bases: TGTGCCAGCAGCCCCCGACAGGGAAGTAATTCACCCCTCCACTTT. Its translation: CASSPRQGSNSPLHF.